Listed below are T cell receptor beta chains from one sample, sequenced in a study of CD8 T cells in Susac syndrome. TCRdb re-derived calls from the immunoSEQ multiplex PCR reads in MiXCR, one entry per CDR3 protein. The profile shows about 150,000 distinct CDR3 sequences, approximately 96% of them singletons. The sample was CD4+ T cells from PBMCs. Receptors were obtained from a human donor with Susac syndrome. Each CDR3 is given with its conserved first and last residue. A D gene is named only where the DNA matches it firmly. Size is omitted from some rows. Given values are once, few, many or a class for expanded clones.

j_call clone_size d_call v_call cdr3_aa cdr3_nt
TRBJ2-3 NA NA TRBV7-2 CASSFSSSTDTQYF TGTGCCAGCAGCTTTAGCAGTAGCACAGATACGCAGTATTTT
TRBJ1-4 NA NA TRBV15 CATSRDQQPNEKLFF TGTGCCACCAGCAGAGATCAGCAGCCTAATGAAAAACTGTTTTTT
TRBJ1-2 NA NA TRBV29-1 CSVEAPSSNYGYTF TGCAGCGTTGAAGCCCCCAGTAGTAACTATGGCTACACCTTC
TRBJ2-3 NA TRBD1 TRBV13 CASSLSGRGGSTDTQYF TGTGCCAGCAGCTTATCAGGTCGAGGGGGCTCCACAGATACGCAGTATTTT
TRBJ1-2 NA NA TRBV11-2 CASSHFGQGDGYTF TGTGCCAGCAGCCATTTTGGGCAGGGAGACGGCTACACCTTC
TRBJ2-5 NA TRBD1 TRBV5-1 CASSFRQGQETQYF TGCGCCAGCAGCTTCCGACAGGGCCAAGAGACCCAGTACTTC
TRBJ1-4 NA NA TRBV29-1 CSVRGQNEKLFF TGCAGCGTTCGCGGACAGAATGAAAAACTGTTTTTT
TRBJ2-4 NA TRBD2 TRBV20-1 CSLSGGANIQYF TGCAGCCTCTCCGGGGGGGCAAACATTCAGTACTTC
TRBJ2-7 NA TRBD2 TRBV6-5 CASSYSGSGAFYEQYF TGTGCCAGCAGTTACAGTGGGAGCGGGGCCTTCTACGAGCAGTACTTC
TRBJ1-1 NA NA TRBV20-1 CSARDPRGDTEAFF TGCAGTGCTAGAGATCCTAGGGGCGACACTGAAGCTTTCTTT
TRBJ2-5 NA TRBD2 TRBV20-1 CSADSLAGEETQYF TGCAGTGCCGACTCTCTCGCGGGAGAAGAGACCCAGTACTTC
TRBJ2-6 NA TRBD1 TRBV11-2 CASSPQGAAPGANVLTF TGTGCCAGCAGCCCACAGGGGGCCGCACCTGGGGCCAACGTCCTGACTTTC
TRBJ2-7 NA NA TRBV10-3 CAISESGSGPQYF TGTGCCATCAGTGAGTCGGGGTCGGGACCGCAGTACTTC
TRBJ1-2 NA NA TRBV12-3/TRBV12-4 CASSFRAANYGYTF TGTGCCAGCAGTTTCAGGGCGGCCAACTATGGCTACACCTTC
TRBJ2-5 once NA TRBV29-1 CSVGVGEETQYF TGCAGCGTTGGGGTGGGGGAAGAGACCCAGTACTTC
TRBJ2-3 NA NA TRBV6-5 CASSPNADTQYF TGTGCCAGCAGCCCTAACGCAGATACGCAGTATTTT
TRBJ2-3 NA TRBD2 TRBV25-1 CASSDRAGGKDTQYF TGTGCCAGCAGTGATCGGGCGGGGGGAAAAGATACGCAGTATTTT
TRBJ2-3 NA TRBD2 TRBV6-5 CASSYTGGGPRDTDTQYF TGTGCCAGCAGTTACACCGGCGGGGGACCGCGCGACACAGATACGCAGTATTTT
TRBJ2-4 once TRBD2 TRBV7-3 CASSPRGGEWNIQYF TGTGCCAGCAGCCCGCGGGGGGGCGAATGGAACATTCAGTACTTC
TRBJ2-1 NA NA TRBV7-8 CASSLGGGLEQFF TGTGCCAGCAGCTTAGGGGGGGGGCTAGAGCAGTTCTTC
TRBJ2-1 few NA TRBV11-3 CASSFRRFNEQFF TGTGCCAGCAGCTTTAGGCGGTTCAATGAGCAGTTCTTC
TRBJ2-2 NA NA TRBV6-1 CASSLGWEAGAEELFF TGTGCCAGCAGCCTCGGGTGGGAGGCGGGGGCCGAGGAGCTGTTTTTT
TRBJ2-7 NA TRBD2 TRBV14 CASSQDHLDSGGPEQYF TGTGCCAGCAGCCAAGATCACTTAGACAGCGGGGGACCCGAGCAGTACTTC
TRBJ1-5 NA NA TRBV12-3/TRBV12-4 CASTIGERNQPQHF TGTGCCAGCACCATAGGGGAACGCAATCAGCCCCAGCATTTT
TRBJ2-5 NA TRBD2 TRBV9 CASSPRLAGERETQYF TGTGCCAGCAGCCCCCGACTAGCGGGGGAGCGGGAGACCCAGTACTTC
TRBJ2-7 NA TRBD2 TRBV12-5 CASGFSPSGGTYEQYF TGTGCTAGTGGTTTCTCCCCTAGCGGGGGGACCTACGAGCAGTACTTC
TRBJ1-1 NA NA TRBV20-1 CSARTVVRGTEAFF TGCAGTGCCCGTACGGTCGTTCGGGGAACTGAAGCTTTCTTT
TRBJ2-1 NA TRBD2 TRBV4-1 CASSPTSGGAREQFF TGCGCCAGCAGCCCGACTAGCGGGGGGGCGAGGGAGCAGTTCTTC
TRBJ2-3 NA NA TRBV24-1 CATSGSTDTQYF TGTGCCACCTCCGGAAGCACAGATACGCAGTATTTT
TRBJ2-7 NA NA TRBV5-1 CASSFSGSSYEQYF TGCGCCAGCAGCTTTAGTGGGTCCTCCTACGAGCAGTACTTC
TRBJ2-5 NA TRBD1 TRBV7-9 CASSSPDRGKETQYF TGTGCCAGCAGCTCACCAGACAGGGGAAAAGAGACCCAGTACTTC
TRBJ2-5 once TRBD2 TRBV20-1 CSARDRHFGRPNQETQYF TGCAGTGCTAGAGACAGGCATTTCGGGAGGCCCAACCAAGAGACCCAGTACTTC
TRBJ2-3 NA NA TRBV7-9 CASSLDFQPDLNF TGTGCCAGCAGCTTGGATTTTCAGCCCGACTTGAATTTT
TRBJ2-7 NA TRBD1 TRBV18 CASSPPGQGWEQYF TGTGCCAGCTCACCACCGGGACAGGGATGGGAGCAGTACTTC
TRBJ2-3 NA NA TRBV18 CASSPGPTDTQYF TGTGCCAGCTCACCAGGTCCAACAGATACGCAGTATTTT
TRBJ1-3 NA NA TRBV5-1 CARLPTTTGNTIYF TGCGCCAGGCTTCCAACGACGACGGGAAACACCATATATTTT